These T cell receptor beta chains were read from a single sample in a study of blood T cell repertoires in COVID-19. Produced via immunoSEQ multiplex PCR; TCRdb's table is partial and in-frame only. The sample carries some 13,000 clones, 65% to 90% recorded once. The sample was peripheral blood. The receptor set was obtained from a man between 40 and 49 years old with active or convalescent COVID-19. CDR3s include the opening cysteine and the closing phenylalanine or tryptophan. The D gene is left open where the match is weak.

CASSPPGETQYF | TRBJ2-5 | TRBV3-1/TRBV3-2 | 12 | .
CSASSLGLYTDTQYF | TRBJ2-3 | TRBV20-1 | 15 | TRBD2
CASSLGDRGKNQPQHF | TRBJ1-5 | TRBV5-6 | 16 | TRBD1
CASSLQVSQPQHF | TRBJ1-5 | TRBV28 | 13 | .
CASSRDSSGANVLTF | TRBJ2-6 | TRBV6-5 | 15 | .
CASSPRTSGSNTGELFF | TRBJ2-2 | TRBV3-1/TRBV3-2 | 17 | TRBD2
CATSDRQGDYEQYF | TRBJ2-7 | TRBV24-1 | 14 | TRBD1
CASSPGQGPTEAFF | TRBJ1-1 | TRBV5-5 | 14 | TRBD1
CASSQDPGIATIYF | TRBJ1-3 | TRBV4-3 | 14 | .
CASSGTDSGGAGTGELFF | TRBJ2-2 | TRBV5-6 | 18 | TRBD2
CASSHRDKNTGELFF | TRBJ2-2 | TRBV7-9 | 15 | .
CASLLPGNPNYGYTF | TRBJ1-2 | TRBV27 | 15 | .
CASSESNRIAGELFF | TRBJ2-2 | TRBV25-1 | 15 | .
CATEGDRGYGYTF | TRBJ1-2 | TRBV24-1 | 13 | TRBD1
CASSQGRYQETQYF | TRBJ2-5 | TRBV14 | 14 | .
CASSQYRQGGEQYF | TRBJ2-7 | TRBV7-8 | 14 | TRBD1
CASSRTSGGAGTQYF | TRBJ2-3 | TRBV27 | 15 | TRBD2
CASSLGGRNEKLFF | TRBJ1-4 | TRBV7-9 | 14 | .
CASSEGPPGGEQFF | TRBJ2-1 | TRBV2 | 14 | TRBD1
CASIAGSRRAEHGYTF | TRBJ1-2 | TRBV2 | 16 | .
CASSSRHVQGPGELFF | TRBJ2-2 | TRBV27 | 16 | .
CASTDRNNYGYTF | TRBJ1-2 | TRBV6-5 | 13 | .
CASSAWSANTGELFF | TRBJ2-2 | TRBV6-4 | 15 | .
CAWSVRDRNYNEQFF | TRBJ2-1 | TRBV30 | 15 | TRBD1
CAGLARGTPEAFF | TRBJ1-1 | TRBV28 | 13 | TRBD1
CASSQQSSYNSPLHF | TRBJ1-6 | TRBV2 | 15 | .
CASRPLGTGGETQYF | TRBJ2-5 | TRBV19 | 15 | TRBD1
CASSQALLANEQYF | TRBJ2-7 | TRBV4-2 | 14 | .
CASRRGTANTGELFF | TRBJ2-2 | TRBV5-6 | 15 | .
CAWSKGRGHNQPQHF | TRBJ1-5 | TRBV30 | 15 | TRBD1
CASSFRGSKSSYEQYF | TRBJ2-7 | TRBV11-3 | 16 | .